Following are 29 T cell receptor beta chains from one sample sequenced in a study of blood T cells in healthy people across ages (dated by TCRdb to the mid-2010s). Preparation of the library involved 5' RACE. Sequencing relied on an Illumina HiSeq 2500. A second PCR of roughly 6 to 11 cycles was performed with a sample-barcoded 5' primer and a J-beta primer mix. The public reads were quality trimmed at Q25 with fastp and then assembled into clones with MiXCR by TCRdb, keeping productive beta chains. A single entry per CDR3 protein holds the most common genes and DNA from its merged rows. The sample table contains just under 900,000 distinct CDR3 sequences; only one count was recorded for about 28% of them. Together, the top ten hold 17% of the sample. The sample taken for sequencing was blood. The receptors derive from a woman older than 75 in good health.

This clonotype was seen at least ten times. The V call is TRBV15, the J call TRBJ2-7; D remains ambiguous. V was trimmed by 0 bases and J by 0 bases, leaving 3 bases between them. CDR3 length: 13 residues. Germline CDR1 LNHNV, CDR2 YYDKDF (reference sequence). CDR3 in amino acids: CATSRDASYEQYF. The CDR3 bases are TGTGCCACCAGCAGAGATGCCTCCTACGAGCAGTACTTC.

About this clonotype itself: This could be a read error, since a much larger clone is one nucleotide away. The chain combines TRBV6-5 with TRBJ2-5; 10 nucleotides line up with TRBD1. CDR1 MNHEY and CDR2 SVGAGI come from the germline V gene. Trimming at V came to 2 bases and at J to 11 bases, leaving 14 bases not matched to a gene. The CDR3 extends over 16 amino acids. The CDR3 DNA reads TGTGCCAGCAGTTACCTTTCGGGACAGGGGAACAATGAGCAGTACTTC. This translates into CASSYLSGQGNNEQYF.

This chain joins TRBV25-1 and TRBJ1-6; D is uncertain. Germline V gene data show CDR1 as MGHDK and CDR2 as SYGVNS. The CDR3 length is 15 residues. The V end was cut by 7 bases, the J end by 7 bases, with 17 bases between. CDR3 residues: CASTNSRSVNSPLHF. DNA of the CDR3: TGTGCCAGCACAAATTCGCGGTCTGTGAATTCACCCCTCCACTTT.

The rearrangement links TRBV3-1 to TRBJ2-1; no clear D. This CDR3 has 12 amino acids. The V gene's germline CDR1 is LGHDT and CDR2 YNNKEL (reference sequence). V was clipped by 4 bases and J by 9 bases, with 10 bases between them. The CDR3 sequence is CASSLELREQFF. The CDR3, as DNA: TGTGCCAGCAGCCTCGAGTTGCGTGAGCAGTTCTTC.

This clonotype was seen at least ten times. The chain links TRBV7-2 to TRBJ2-3; D is perhaps TRBD2 (5 bases). Germline CDR1 reads SGHTA; CDR2 reads FQGNSA. V was shortened by 5 bases and J by 5 bases, with 11 bases between the two germline ends. This CDR3 is built from 13 residues. CDR3 DNA: TGTGCCAGCAGCCTCCTGGCGGGAGATACGCAGTATTTT. This encodes CASSLLAGDTQYF.

This clonotype was detected ten times or more. The chain carries TRBV7-9 and TRBJ2-3; the match to TRBD1 covers 7 bases. The CDR3 is made up of 15 amino acids. Germline V CDR1 and CDR2: SEHNR, FQNEAQ (reference sequence). Unmatched junction bases numbered 7, after V lost 2 bases and J lost 5 bases. CDR3 nucleotides: TGTGCCAGCAGCTTATATCGACAGGGCGGAGATACGCAGTATTTT. Its protein is CASSLYRQGGDTQYF. Using reference TRBV7-9 and TRBJ2-3 for the parts outside the CDR3, the full variable domain is DTGVSQNPRHKITKRGQNVTFRCDPISEHNRLYWYRQTLGQGPEFLTYFQNEAQLEKSRLLSDRFSAERPKGSFSTLEIQRTEQGDSAMYLCASSLYRQGGDTQYFGPGTRLTVL.

This clonotype showed up just a few times. Just one base apart from a much larger clone, this may be a read error. The V gene is TRBV6-2 or TRBV6-3, the J gene TRBJ2-1; 8 nucleotides align to TRBD2. The J call is uncertain, as TRBJ2-7 better fits the DNA end. Germline V lookup: CDR1 MNHEY, CDR2 SVGEGT. The CDR3 runs to 15 residues. CDR3 sequence reads: CASSTQRGNYNEQYF. CDR3 sequence (DNA): TGTGCCAGCAGTACACAGCGGGGGAACTACAATGAGCAGTACTTC.

The chain has TRBV20-1 and TRBJ1-5; D uncertain. Germline V lookup: CDR1 DFQATT, CDR2 SNEGSKA (reference sequence). CDR3 length equals 16 residues. V lost 0 bases to trimming and J lost 1 base, with 13 bases between them. The CDR3 coding sequence is TGCAGTGCTAGAGATGGACGGACCGGAAGCAATCAGCCCCAGCATTTT. Its protein is CSARDGRTGSNQPQHF.

Ten or more counts support this clonotype. The chain has TRBV7-2 and TRBJ1-4, with D perhaps TRBD1 (5 bases). This CDR3 region has 17 residues. Trimming left V 4 bases short and J 11 bases short, with 26 bases between. CDR1 and CDR2 from the germline V gene are SGHTA and FQGNSA. The CDR3 sequence: CASSSGVDSSALSKLFF. DNA of the CDR3: TGTGCCAGCAGCTCGGGCGTAGACAGTTCGGCACTATCGAAACTGTTTTTT.

On this clonotype itself: Given a much more abundant clone one base away, this may be a read error. The rearrangement joins TRBV24-1 to TRBJ2-3, with 8 bases aligning to TRBD2. Germline V gene lookup returns CDR1 KGHDR and CDR2 SFDVKD. The V segment lost 2 bases and the J segment 1 base; nucleotides outside the gene matches: 19. CDR3 size: 21 residues. CDR3 sequence: CATSDSWKPRERAGGTDTQYF. The CDR3, as DNA: TGTGCCACCAGTGATTCTTGGAAACCACGCGAAAGAGCGGGGGGCACAGATACGCAGTATTTT.

V is TRBV12-3 or TRBV12-4 and J is TRBJ2-7, with a tentative D call TRBD1 (6 bases). This CDR3 spans 15 amino acids. Trimming took off 3 bases at V and 1 base at J, with 13 bases between the two ends. This chain's CDR3 is CASSFGRGLSYEQYF. The DNA of the CDR3 is TGTGCCAGCAGTTTTGGCAGGGGATTATCCTACGAGCAGTACTTC.

In its sample, this clonotype was seen many times. The V gene is TRBV7-2, the J gene TRBJ1-4; unclear D gene. Trimming removed 0 bases at V and 0 bases at J, with 14 bases between. This CDR3 has 18 residues. Germline-derived CDR1 and CDR2 are SGHTA and FQGNSA. The CDR3 DNA reads as TGTGCCAGCAGCTTAGCAACTTTGCGATTCTCAACTAATGAAAAACTGTTTTTT. Translating gives CASSLATLRFSTNEKLFF.

This chain connects TRBV7-2 to TRBJ2-4; a weak D match, TRBD2 (5 bases). The end of the DNA is better explained by TRBJ2-7, so the J call may be wrong. The CDR3 loop spans 14 amino acids. Germline CDR1 is SGHTA and CDR2 is FQGNSA. CDR3 DNA sequence: TGTGCCAGCAGCATTAGTACGGGGAGCTACGAGCAGTACTTC. It translates to CASSISTGSYEQYF.

The chain joins TRBV20-1 to TRBJ2-3; D gene uncertain. In germline, CDR1 is DFQATT, CDR2 SNEGSKA (reference sequence). The CDR3 is 14 residues long. V lost 1 base to trimming and J lost 4 bases, with 12 bases between them. Written as DNA, the CDR3 is TGCAGTGCTAGAGGAACCCTCTATGCAGATACGCAGTATTTT. The encoded protein is CSARGTLYADTQYF.

The chain employs TRBV20-1 and TRBJ1-2, with TRBD1 as a possible D gene (6 bases). There are 16 residues in the CDR3. Germline V gene lookup returns CDR1 DFQATT and CDR2 SNEGSKA (reference sequence). With 3 bases removed from V and 0 bases from J, the gap between germline ends came to 17 bases. The CDR3 DNA sequence: TGCAGTGCTAGGTTCCTCGGGGCAGGGGCTAACTATGGCTACACCTTC. It codes for CSARFLGAGANYGYTF.

This clonotype was observed many times. This chain connects TRBV12-3 or TRBV12-4 to TRBJ1-4; 7 bases map to TRBD1. The CDR3 runs 13 residues. J was trimmed by 8 bases and V by 5 bases; bases with no gene match: 5. CDR3 loop: CASSMGQYEKLFF. For the CDR3, the DNA is TGTGCCAGCAGTATGGGACAGTACGAAAAACTGTTTTTT.

A few counts support this clonotype. The chain uses TRBV18 and TRBJ2-1, with D hard to call. Trimming removed 0 bases from V and 3 bases from J, with 12 bases in between. Germline loops: CDR1 KGHSH, CDR2 LQKENI. This CDR3 region has 16 residues. For the CDR3, the DNA is TGTGCCAGCTCACCACCCCGGGTAAAAGACTACAATGAGCAGTTCTTC. Its protein product is CASSPPRVKDYNEQFF.

The chain employs TRBV3-1 and TRBJ2-7; D call uncertain. The CDR3 consists of 15 residues. Germline CDR1 LGHDT, CDR2 YNNKEL (reference sequence). Trimming took 2 bases from V and 3 from J, leaving 14 bases between them. CDR3 DNA: TGTGCCAGCAGCCAAAGACTCTGGGCAGACTACGAGCAGTACTTC. Protein: CASSQRLWADYEQYF.

V usage is TRBV12-3 or TRBV12-4 and J usage is TRBJ1-2; TRBD1 matches 9 bases. After removal of 3 bases from V and 7 bases from J, the junction contained 18 bases not matched to a gene. The CDR3 runs 18 residues. CDR3: CASSFNLGQGRGGTGYTF. The CDR3 DNA sequence: TGTGCCAGCAGTTTTAACTTGGGACAGGGCCGTGGGGGGACTGGCTACACCTTC.

The table lists this clonotype with a count of one. V usage is TRBV12-3 or TRBV12-4 and J usage is TRBJ2-2; D possibly uses TRBD1 or TRBD2 (5 bases each). V was trimmed by 8 bases and J by 6 bases, leaving 13 bases between them. CDR3 length: 13 residues. The CDR3 protein is CASWGRGSGELFF. As DNA, the CDR3 is TGTGCCAGCTGGGGCCGCGGGTCCGGGGAGCTGTTTTTT.

This clonotype was seen only a few times. Possible read error: a much larger clone is one base away. The chain employs TRBV5-1 and TRBJ2-7; 10 nucleotides align to TRBD1. The CDR3 is 15 residues long. V lost 4 bases and J lost 7; bases outside the gene matches: 11. Looked up from germline, CDR1 is SGHRS and CDR2 is YFSETQ. CDR3 nucleotide sequence: TGCGCCAGCAGCCCGGGGGGACAGGGGTTCGATGAGCAGTACTTC. Its protein is CASSPGGQGFDEQYF.

As DNA, the CDR3 is TGTGCCAGCAGCCAGGGGCAGGGGGTTGGGGCCAACGTCCTGACTTTC. It codes for CASSQGQGVGANVLTF. The rearrangement uses TRBV7-6 and TRBJ2-6; 7 bases map to TRBD1. This CDR3 contains 16 residues. CDR1 SGHVS and CDR2 FNYEAQ come from the germline V gene. The ends lost 5 bases at V and 3 bases at J; junction bases unmatched: 7.

This clonotype was seen many times. The chain employs TRBV6-5 and TRBJ2-3; 11 bases are a match to TRBD2. This CDR3 region has 18 residues. Trimming took 2 bases from V and 5 from J; bases not matched to a gene: 12. Germline V gene sequence: CDR1 MNHEY, CDR2 SVGAGI. The CDR3 region has the DNA TGTGCCAGCAGTTACACCCTAGCGGGGGGAGGGTCACTAGATACGCAGTATTTT. It is translated as CASSYTLAGGGSLDTQYF.

A note on this clonotype: A much larger clone differs from this one at a single base, so this may be a read error. The chain recombines TRBV18 with TRBJ2-5, with 10 positions matching TRBD1. Germline-derived CDR1 and CDR2 are KGHSH and LQKENI. This CDR3 region has 15 residues. J lost 11 bases, V lost 3 bases, and 12 bases had no gene match. The CDR3 reads CASSPGQGTRNEQYF. CDR3 in DNA: TGTGCCAGCTCACCGGGACAGGGGACCCGTAATGAGCAGTACTTC. Supplemented by reference TRBV18 and TRBJ2-5, the full variable domain reads NAGVMQNPRHLVRRRGQEARLRCSPMKGHSHVYWYRQLPEEGLKFMVYLQKENIIDESGMPKERFSAEFPKEGPSILRIQQVVRGDSAAYFCASSPGQGTRNEQYFGPGTRLLVL.

This clonotype showed up many times. This chain joins TRBV9 and TRBJ2-1; D is ambiguous. The CDR3 totals 17 residues. Germline CDR1 is SGDLS and CDR2 is YYNGEE. V shed 4 bases and J shed 7 bases, with 24 bases lying between them. The CDR3 sequence: CASSQPDDGAGENEQFF. The CDR3 bases are TGTGCCAGCAGCCAACCGGATGACGGAGCCGGTGAGAATGAGCAGTTCTTC.

As for this clonotype: This may stem from a read error, because a much larger clone lies one nucleotide away. The genes are TRBV28 and TRBJ2-1; a possible D gene is TRBD1 (6 bases). The DNA matches TRBJ2-7 better at its end, which makes the J call doubtful. Germline V CDR1 and CDR2: MDHEN, SYDVKM. The CDR3 sequence is 15 residues long. CDR3 amino acids: CASSLVDSRYNEQYF. CDR3 sequence (DNA): TGTGCCAGCAGTTTAGTGGACAGCCGTTACAATGAGCAGTACTTC.

This clonotype was seen only a few times. This sequence joins TRBV30 and TRBJ1-5; 7 nucleotides agree with TRBD1. The CDR3 runs to 14 residues. The germline CDR1 and CDR2 sequences are GTSNPN and SVGIG (reference sequence). The trim removed 1 base at V and 1 base at J, leaving 1 base unmatched. The CDR3: CAWSGDSSNQPQHF. CDR3 DNA: TGTGCCTGGAGTGGGGACAGCAGCAATCAGCCCCAGCATTTT.

The V and J genes are TRBV5-6 and TRBJ1-1; D gene uncertain. The CDR3 runs to 12 residues. Germline loops: CDR1 SGHDT, CDR2 YYEEEE. V was shortened by 0 bases and J by 7 bases, with 7 bases between the two germline ends. The CDR3 DNA reads as TGTGCCAGCAGCTTGGGCCCCCTTGAAGCTTTCTTT. Translation: CASSLGPLEAFF.

This rearrangement joins TRBV20-1 to TRBJ2-7; D possibly corresponds to TRBD2 (5 bases). There are 13 residues in the CDR3. Germline V lookup: CDR1 DFQATT, CDR2 SNEGSKA (reference sequence). Between the trimmed V and J ends, which lost 4 bases and 3 bases, there was a span of 13 bases. This CDR3 is CSATPSGLYEQYF. The DNA for the CDR3 is TGCAGTGCTACCCCCAGCGGACTCTACGAGCAGTACTTC.